The clone carrying this TCR beta chain has just one count. Germline values: CDR1 SGHTA, CDR2 FQGTGA. CDR3 length equals 15 residues. Deletions cut 0 bases from V and 4 bases from J, with 12 bases between. The sample is drawn from a study of CD8 T cells in ankylosing spondylitis. TCRdb used MiXCR to reprocess the 5' RACE reads, holding one entry per CDR3 protein. This table holds about 130,000 distinct CDR3 sequences, roughly 7.3% found once. Specimen: blood, either unsorted or a sorted T cell fraction (not recorded which). This clonotype originated in a male donor with ankylosing spondylitis or in good health (not recorded which). The genes are TRBV7-3 and TRBJ2-5; maybe TRBD2 (6 bases). CDR3 DNA: TGTGCCAGCAGCTTAACCGGGACTGGCCCAGAGACCCAGTACTTC. This encodes CASSLTGTGPETQYF.